This TCR beta chain was documented in a study of blood T cell repertoires in COVID-19. On the study more broadly: The United States, Italy and Spain provided the acute and convalescent COVID-19 samples. The cDNA or gDNA used as material had been derived from T cells, B-cell-depleted T cells, or PBMCs.

Looked up from germline, CDR1 is LNHDA and CDR2 is SQIVND (reference sequence). Deletions cut 7 bases from V and 0 bases from J, with 7 bases between. The CDR3 has 14 amino acids. In the authors' workflow: The authors estimated nucleated cell counts from reference gene primer amplification. The method was immunoSEQ multiplex PCR; TCRdb's version includes in-frame clones alone and lacks a portion of them. D and trimming come from the DNA, and the V and J calls and clone size come from that table. This table holds under 500,000 clones, about 89% found once. This chain links TRBV19 with TRBJ2-6; no definite D call. Material: peripheral blood. This sequence originates from a woman aged 30 to 39 with acute or convalescent COVID-19. The DNA for the CDR3 is TGTGCCAGTACTTCTCGCTCTGGGGCCAACGTCCTGACTTTC. This gives the protein CASTSRSGANVLTF.